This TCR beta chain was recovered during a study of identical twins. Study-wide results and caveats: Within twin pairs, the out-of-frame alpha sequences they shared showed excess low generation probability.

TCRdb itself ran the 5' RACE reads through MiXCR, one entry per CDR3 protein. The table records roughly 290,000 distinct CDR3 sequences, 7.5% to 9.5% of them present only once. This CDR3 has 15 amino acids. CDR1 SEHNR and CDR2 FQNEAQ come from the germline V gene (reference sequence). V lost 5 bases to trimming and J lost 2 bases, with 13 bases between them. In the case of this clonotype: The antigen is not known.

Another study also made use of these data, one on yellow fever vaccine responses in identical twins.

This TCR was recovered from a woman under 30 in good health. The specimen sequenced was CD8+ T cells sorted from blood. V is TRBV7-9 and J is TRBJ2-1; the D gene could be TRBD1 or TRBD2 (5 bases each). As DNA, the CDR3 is TGTGCCAGCAGCAACCGGGACGGGACCTACAATGAGCAGTTCTTC. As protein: CASSNRDGTYNEQFF.